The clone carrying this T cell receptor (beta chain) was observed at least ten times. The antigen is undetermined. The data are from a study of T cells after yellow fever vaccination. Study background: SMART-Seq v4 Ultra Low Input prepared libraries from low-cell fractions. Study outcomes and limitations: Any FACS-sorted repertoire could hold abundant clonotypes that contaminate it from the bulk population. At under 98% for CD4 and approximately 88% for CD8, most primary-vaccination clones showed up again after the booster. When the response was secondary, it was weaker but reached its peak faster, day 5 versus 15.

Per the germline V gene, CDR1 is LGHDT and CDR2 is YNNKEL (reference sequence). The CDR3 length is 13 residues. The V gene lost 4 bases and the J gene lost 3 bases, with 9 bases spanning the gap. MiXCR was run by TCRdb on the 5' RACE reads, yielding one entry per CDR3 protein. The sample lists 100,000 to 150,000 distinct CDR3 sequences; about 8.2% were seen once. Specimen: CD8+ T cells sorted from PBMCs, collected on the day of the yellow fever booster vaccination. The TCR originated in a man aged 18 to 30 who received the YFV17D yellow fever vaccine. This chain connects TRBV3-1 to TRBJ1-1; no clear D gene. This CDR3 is CASSLGQDTEAFF. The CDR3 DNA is TGTGCCAGCAGCCTCGGGCAGGACACTGAAGCTTTCTTT.